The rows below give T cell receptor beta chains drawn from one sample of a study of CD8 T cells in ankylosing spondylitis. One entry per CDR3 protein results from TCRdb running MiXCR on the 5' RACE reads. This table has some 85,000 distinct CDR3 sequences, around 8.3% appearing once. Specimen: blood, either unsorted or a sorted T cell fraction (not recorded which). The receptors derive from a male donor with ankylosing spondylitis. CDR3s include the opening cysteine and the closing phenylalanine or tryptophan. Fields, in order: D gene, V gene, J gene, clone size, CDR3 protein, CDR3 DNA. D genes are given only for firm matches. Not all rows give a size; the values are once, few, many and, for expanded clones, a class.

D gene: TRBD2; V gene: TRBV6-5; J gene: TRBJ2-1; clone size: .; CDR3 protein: CASSLAGIAYNEQFF; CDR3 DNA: TGTGCCAGCAGTTTAGCGGGAATTGCCTACAATGAGCAGTTCTTC
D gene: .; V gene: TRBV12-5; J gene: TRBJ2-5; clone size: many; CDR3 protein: CASAPDSKEETQYF; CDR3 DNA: TGTGCTAGTGCCCCGGACTCTAAAGAAGAGACCCAGTACTTC
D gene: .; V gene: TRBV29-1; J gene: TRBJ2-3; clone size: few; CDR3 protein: CSVLGGGEVSTDTQYF; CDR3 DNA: TGCAGCGTGCTCGGAGGGGGGGAAGTTAGCACAGATACGCAGTATTTT
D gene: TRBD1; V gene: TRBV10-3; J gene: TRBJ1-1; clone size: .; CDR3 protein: CATGQGEYTEAFF; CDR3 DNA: TGTGCCACTGGACAGGGGGAGTATACTGAAGCTTTCTTT
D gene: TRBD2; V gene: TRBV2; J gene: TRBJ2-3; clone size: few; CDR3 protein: CASWVSSGSDITDTQYF; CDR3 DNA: TGTGCCAGCTGGGTGTCTAGCGGGAGTGACATCACAGATACGCAGTATTTT
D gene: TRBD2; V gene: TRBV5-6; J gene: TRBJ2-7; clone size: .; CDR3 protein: CASSLATSGQYEQYF; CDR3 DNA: TGTGCCAGCAGCTTGGCGACTAGCGGACAGTACGAGCAGTACTTC
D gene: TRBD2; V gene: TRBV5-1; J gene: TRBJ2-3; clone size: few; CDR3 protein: CASSLGLAVNTDTQYF; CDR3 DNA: TGCGCCAGCAGCTTGGGGCTAGCGGTTAACACAGATACGCAGTATTTT
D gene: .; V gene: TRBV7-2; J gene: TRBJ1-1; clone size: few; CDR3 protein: CASSLAPQGYGNTEAFF; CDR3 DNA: TGTGCCAGCAGCTTGGCGCCACAGGGCTACGGGAACACTGAAGCTTTCTTT
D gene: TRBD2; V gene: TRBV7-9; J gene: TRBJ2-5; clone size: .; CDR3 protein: CASSNARTSRLETQYF; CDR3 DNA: TGTGCCAGCAGCAACGCGCGGACTAGCAGACTAGAGACCCAGTACTTC
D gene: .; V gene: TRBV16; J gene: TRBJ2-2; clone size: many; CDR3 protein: CASSRTGELFF; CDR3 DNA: TGTGCCAGCAGCCGCACCGGGGAGCTGTTTTTT
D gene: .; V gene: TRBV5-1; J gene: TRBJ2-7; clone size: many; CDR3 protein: CASSFSPPNEQYF; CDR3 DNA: TGCGCCAGCAGCTTTTCCCCACCGAACGAGCAGTACTTC
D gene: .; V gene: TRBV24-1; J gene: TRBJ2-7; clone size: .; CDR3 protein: CATSEWDTYEQYF; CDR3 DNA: TGTGCCACCAGTGAGTGGGACACCTACGAGCAGTACTTC
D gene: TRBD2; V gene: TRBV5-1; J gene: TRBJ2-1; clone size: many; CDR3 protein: CASSPGTTRELGNEQFF; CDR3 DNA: TGCGCCAGCAGCCCCGGGACTACCAGGGAGTTAGGGAATGAGCAGTTCTTC
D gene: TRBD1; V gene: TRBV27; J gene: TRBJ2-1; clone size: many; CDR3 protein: CASSWGTGGTYNEQFF; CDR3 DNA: TGTGCCAGCAGTTGGGGGACAGGGGGAACCTACAATGAGCAGTTCTTC
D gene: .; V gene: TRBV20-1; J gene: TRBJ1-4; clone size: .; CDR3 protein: CSARGLATNEKLFF; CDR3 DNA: TGCAGTGCTAGGGGACTGGCAACTAATGAAAAACTGTTTTTT
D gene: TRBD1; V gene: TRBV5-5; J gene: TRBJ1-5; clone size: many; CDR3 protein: CASQGQDRENQPQHF; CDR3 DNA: TGTGCCAGCCAAGGTCAGGACAGGGAGAATCAGCCCCAGCATTTT
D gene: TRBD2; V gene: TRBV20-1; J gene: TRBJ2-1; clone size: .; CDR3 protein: CSAILAGGPYNEQFF; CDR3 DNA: TGCAGTGCTATACTAGCGGGAGGGCCCTACAATGAGCAGTTCTTC
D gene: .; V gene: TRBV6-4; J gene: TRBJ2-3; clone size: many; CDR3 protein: CASSDQTETDTQYF; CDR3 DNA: TGTGCCAGCAGTGACCAGACGGAGACAGATACGCAGTATTTT
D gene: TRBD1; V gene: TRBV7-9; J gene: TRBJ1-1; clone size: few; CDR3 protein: CASRPGQDHMNTEAFF; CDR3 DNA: TGTGCCAGCAGACCCGGACAGGACCACATGAACACTGAAGCTTTCTTT
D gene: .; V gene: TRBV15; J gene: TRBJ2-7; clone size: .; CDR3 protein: CATSRVSSPLYEQYF; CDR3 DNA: TGTGCCACCAGCAGAGTTAGCAGCCCCCTCTACGAGCAGTACTTC
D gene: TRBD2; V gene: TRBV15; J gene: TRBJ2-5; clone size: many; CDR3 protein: CATSREGLADQETQYF; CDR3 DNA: TGTGCCACCAGCAGAGAGGGACTAGCGGACCAAGAGACCCAGTACTTC
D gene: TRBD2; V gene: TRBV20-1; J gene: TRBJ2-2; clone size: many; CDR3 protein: CSASWTGLAGLNTGELFF; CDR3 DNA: TGCAGTGCTAGTTGGACAGGACTAGCGGGTTTAAACACCGGGGAGCTGTTTTTT
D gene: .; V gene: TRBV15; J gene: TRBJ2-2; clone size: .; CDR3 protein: CATSAPLGGELFF; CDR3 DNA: TGTGCCACCAGCGCCCCTTTGGGCGGGGAGCTGTTTTTT
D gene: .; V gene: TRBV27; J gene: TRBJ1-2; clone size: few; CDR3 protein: CASSPLPDSTYGYTF; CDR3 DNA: TGTGCCAGCAGCCCCCTACCGGACAGTACCTATGGCTACACCTTC
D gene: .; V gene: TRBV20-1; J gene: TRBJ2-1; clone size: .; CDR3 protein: CSARETLGASSYNEQFF; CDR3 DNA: TGCAGTGCTAGAGAGACTTTAGGCGCTAGCTCCTACAATGAGCAGTTCTTC
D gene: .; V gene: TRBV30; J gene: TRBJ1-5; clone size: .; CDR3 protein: CAWSVGNSNQPQHF; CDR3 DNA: TGTGCCTGGAGTGTGGGTAATAGCAATCAGCCCCAGCATTTT
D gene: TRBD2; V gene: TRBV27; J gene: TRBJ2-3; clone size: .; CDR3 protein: CASSFTRTSGREDTQYF; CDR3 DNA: TGTGCCAGCAGTTTCACCCGAACTAGCGGGAGGGAGGATACGCAGTATTTT
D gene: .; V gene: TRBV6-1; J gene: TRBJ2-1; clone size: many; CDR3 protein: CASTLGGTYNEQFF; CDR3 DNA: TGTGCCAGCACCCTCGGCGGGACCTACAATGAGCAGTTCTTC
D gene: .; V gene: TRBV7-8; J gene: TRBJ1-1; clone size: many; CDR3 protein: CASSYPFLAEAFF; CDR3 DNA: TGTGCCAGCAGCTACCCGTTTTTGGCTGAAGCTTTCTTT
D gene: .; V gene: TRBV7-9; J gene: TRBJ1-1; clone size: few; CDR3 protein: CASSATRGTTMNTEAFF; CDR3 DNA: TGTGCCAGCAGCGCTACAAGGGGGACCACCATGAACACTGAAGCTTTCTTT
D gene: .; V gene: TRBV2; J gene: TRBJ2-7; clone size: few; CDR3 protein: CASSERRDTYEQYF; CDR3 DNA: TGTGCCAGCAGTGAACGGCGGGATACCTACGAGCAGTACTTC